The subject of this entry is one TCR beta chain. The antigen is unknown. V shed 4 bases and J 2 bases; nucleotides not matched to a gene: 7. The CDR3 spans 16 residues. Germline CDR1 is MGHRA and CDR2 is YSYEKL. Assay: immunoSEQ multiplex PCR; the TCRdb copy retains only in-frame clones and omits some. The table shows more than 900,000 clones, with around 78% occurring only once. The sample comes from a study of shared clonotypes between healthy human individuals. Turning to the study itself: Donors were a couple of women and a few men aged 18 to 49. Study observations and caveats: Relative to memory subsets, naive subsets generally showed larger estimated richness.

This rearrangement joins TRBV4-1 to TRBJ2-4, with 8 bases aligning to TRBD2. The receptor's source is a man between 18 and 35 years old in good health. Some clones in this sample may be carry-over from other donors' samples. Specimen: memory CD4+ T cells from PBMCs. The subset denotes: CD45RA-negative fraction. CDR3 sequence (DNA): TGCGCCAGCAGCCCGGACGTAGCGGGGTCCAAAAACATTCAGTACTTC. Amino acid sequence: CASSPDVAGSKNIQYF.